This TCR beta chain was captured in a study of blood T cell repertoires in COVID-19. Method: immunoSEQ multiplex PCR; TCRdb's copy keeps in-frame clones and lacks some. Of around 84,000 clones in the sample, around 78% were seen once. The J segment lost 5 bases and the V segment lost 4 bases, leaving 12 bases of the junction unmatched. This CDR3 has 16 residues. Germline V gives CDR1 SGDLS, CDR2 YYNGEE. This clonotype originated in a man between 60 and 75 years old with COVID-19, enrolled during active disease. Input material: peripheral blood. The J gene is TRBJ2-3, the V gene TRBV9, with TRBD1 identical over 8 bases. The CDR3 nucleotides are TGTGCCAGCAGCCTAGCTTTGACAGGGGTCCAAGATACGCAGTATTTT. This encodes CASSLALTGVQDTQYF.